The sequence of this T cell receptor (beta chain) was determined in a study of cytomegalovirus exposure and HLA in healthy donors. Study-wide results and caveats: The CMV antigen specificity of a few CMV-associated chains was confirmed through in vitro analysis.

PCR employed 60 Vbeta and 13 Jbeta primers. The method was immunoSEQ multiplex PCR; TCRdb's version includes in-frame clones alone and lacks a portion of them. The sample yields about 120,000 clones, about 76% seen once. The CDR3 loop spans 14 amino acids. Germline CDR1 is MNHEY and CDR2 is SVGAGI. Concerning this clone itself: Its specificity is not known.

The clonotype originates from a middle-aged woman in good health and CMV-seronegative. The sequenced sample was PBMCs. The chain combines TRBV6-5 with TRBJ2-5; 10 bases are shared with TRBD1. The end of the DNA fits TRBJ2-7 better, so the J call may be wrong. The DNA for the CDR3 is TGTGCCAGCGGCCGGGGACAGGGGCCTTACGAGCAGTACTTC. This translates into CASGRGQGPYEQYF.